Sequencing of this T cell receptor (beta chain) was carried out in a study of shared clonotypes between healthy human individuals. Background on the study: Researchers assigned three CD4 naive, three CD4 memory, two CD8 naive and one CD8 memory plate to each donor.

CD45RO-negative cells were positively selected for CCR7, leaving out terminally differentiated effector memory CD45RA+ cells. Per the original data handling: Sequence data from immunoSEQ were junction-only and lacked quality scores; consequently, filtering differed. The data were produced by immunoSEQ multiplex PCR, yet TCRdb's version contains in-frame clones alone and is incomplete. The D gene and trimming were derived from the DNA, and the V and J assignments and clone size from that table. The data show approximately 1.9 million clones, over 85% seen once. Looked up from germline, CDR1 is SEHNR and CDR2 is FQNEAQ (reference sequence). This CDR3 is built from 12 residues. V was clipped by 4 bases and J by 5 bases, with 8 bases between them. Worth noting for this clone: This CDR3 is also generated by other DNA sequences in the sample.

Sequencing was carried out using naive CD8+ T cells from PBMCs. The clonotype comes from a man aged 18-30 years in good health. Some clones in this sample may be carry-over from other donors' samples. The rearrangement links TRBV7-9 to TRBJ2-5; tentatively, D is TRBD2 (6 bases). The CDR3 coding sequence is TGTGCCAGCAGCTCGGAGGGCGAGACCCAGTACTTC. The encoded protein is CASSSEGETQYF.